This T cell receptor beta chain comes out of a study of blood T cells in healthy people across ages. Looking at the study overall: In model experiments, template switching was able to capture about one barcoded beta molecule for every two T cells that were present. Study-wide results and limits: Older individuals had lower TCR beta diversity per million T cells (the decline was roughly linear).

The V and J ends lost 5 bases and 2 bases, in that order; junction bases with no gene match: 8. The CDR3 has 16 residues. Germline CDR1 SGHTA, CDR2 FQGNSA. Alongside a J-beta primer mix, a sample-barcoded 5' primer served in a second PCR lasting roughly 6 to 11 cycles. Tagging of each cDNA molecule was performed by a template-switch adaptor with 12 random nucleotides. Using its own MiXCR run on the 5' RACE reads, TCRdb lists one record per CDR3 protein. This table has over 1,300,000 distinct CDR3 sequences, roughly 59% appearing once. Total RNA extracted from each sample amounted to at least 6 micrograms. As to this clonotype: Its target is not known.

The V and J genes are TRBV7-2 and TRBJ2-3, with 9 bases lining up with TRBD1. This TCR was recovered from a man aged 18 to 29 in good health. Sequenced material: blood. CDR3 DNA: TGTGCCAGCAGCCTGGGACAGGGACAAATCACAGATACGCAGTATTTT. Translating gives CASSLGQGQITDTQYF.